Listed below are T cell receptor beta chains from one sample, sequenced in a study of radiotherapy plus CTLA-4 blockade in lung cancer. Only in-frame clones appear in the TCRdb table, and some are missing; sequencing was by immunoSEQ multiplex PCR. The sample carries roughly 48,000 clones, more than 70% recorded once. This material consisted of peripheral blood, taken from a patient treated with radiotherapy plus ipilimumab. These TCRs come from a human donor with non-small cell lung cancer who had stable disease on radiotherapy plus ipilimumab. CDR3s include the opening cysteine and the closing phenylalanine or tryptophan. D genes are given only for firm matches. A row's size may be missing; if present it is once, few, many or a size class.

>TRBV11-2|-|TRBJ2-4|-
TGTGCCAGCAGCCCCGCCCTCGGGAGCGGAATCTTAGCCAAAAACATTCAGTACTTC
CASSPALGSGILAKNIQYF
>TRBV6-5|-|TRBJ1-3|few
TGTGCCAGCAGTTATCCGCACAGGGTGTTT
CASSYPHRVF
>TRBV5-4|-|TRBJ1-2|-
TGTGCCAGCAGCCGAGGAGGGGACTATGGCTACACCTTC
CASSRGGDYGYTF
>TRBV6-5|-|TRBJ2-3|-
TGTGCCAGCAGTTACGGGGGGTTAGGGGATACGCAGTATTTT
CASSYGGLGDTQYF
>TRBV18|-|TRBJ1-1|many
TGTGCCAGCTCACCTGCCCGGGGCTCTAACACTGAAGCTTTCTTT
CASSPARGSNTEAFF
>TRBV19|TRBD1|TRBJ1-2|-
TGTGCCAGTAGTACCCTTGTGACAGGGATTTCGAGAGCGTACTATGGCTACACCTTC
CASSTLVTGISRAYYGYTF
>TRBV18|-|TRBJ1-3|-
TGTGCCAGCTCACCTTCCGTTTCTGGAAACACCATATATTTT
CASSPSVSGNTIYF
>TRBV9|-|TRBJ2-5|-
TGTGCCAGCAGCGTAGCTATTTTTCCGGAGACCCAGTACTTC
CASSVAIFPETQYF
>TRBV19|-|TRBJ2-5|-
TGTGCCAGTACATCAGGGGACAATTTCCAAGAGACCCAGTACTTC
CASTSGDNFQETQYF
>TRBV19|-|TRBJ1-1|-
TGTGCCAGTAGTATCGGACAGATGAACACTGAAGCTTTCTTT
CASSIGQMNTEAFF
>TRBV28|-|TRBJ1-2|once
TGTGCCAGCAGTTTAGGCTGGGACCCAGGGGCGGACTATGGCTACACCTTC
CASSLGWDPGADYGYTF
>TRBV18|-|TRBJ2-6|once
TGTGCCAGCTCACCACCGTTCTCTGGGGCCAACGTCCTGACTTTC
CASSPPFSGANVLTF
>TRBV9|-|TRBJ1-1|-
TGTGCCAGCAGCGTAGCAGGGAGCGGTTCTCCTGAAGCTTTCTTT
CASSVAGSGSPEAFF
>TRBV25-1|-|TRBJ1-1|-
TGTGCCAGCAGTCCTCTGGACAGTTTGAACACTGAAGCTTTCTTT
CASSPLDSLNTEAFF
>TRBV7-2|-|TRBJ1-2|few
TGTGCCAGCAGCTTAATAGGGGGTAATGCTGGCTACACCTTC
CASSLIGGNAGYTF
>TRBV28|-|TRBJ2-5|-
TGTGCCAGCAATTACGGGCAGCTTCAAGAGACCCAGTACTTC
CASNYGQLQETQYF
>TRBV28|-|TRBJ2-1|-
TGTGCCAGCAGTTTGGCGGGGCGAGATGAGCAGTTCTTC
CASSLAGRDEQFF
>TRBV11-3|-|TRBJ2-2|-
TGTGCCAGCAGCTTAACCCGCGGAACCGGGGAGCTGTTTTTT
CASSLTRGTGELFF
>TRBV6-1|-|TRBJ2-7|-
TGTGCCAGCAGTGAAGAAAATGGGGGTCCCCTCTACGAGCAGTACTTC
CASSEENGGPLYEQYF
>TRBV27|-|TRBJ1-3|-
TGTGCCAGCAGGTTGACAGCCAGCTCTGGAAACACCATATATTTT
CASRLTASSGNTIYF
>TRBV15|-|TRBJ2-7|-
TGTGCCACCAGCACCAGGGGCAGGGAGCAGTACTTC
CATSTRGREQYF
>TRBV25-1|-|TRBJ2-4|-
TGTGCCAGCAGTGTTCAGGACGGGGTGAAAAACATTCAGTACTTC
CASSVQDGVKNIQYF
>TRBV6-4|-|TRBJ2-1|once
TGTGCCAGCAGTGACGGGAGGTACAATGAGCAGTTCTTC
CASSDGRYNEQFF
>TRBV6-5|TRBD1|TRBJ2-7|-
TGTGCCAGCAGTTTACACTCGGGACAGGGGACCTACGAGCAGTACTTC
CASSLHSGQGTYEQYF
>TRBV7-2|-|TRBJ1-3|-
TGTGCCAGCAGCTTAGGAGGCAGGGCTGGAAACACCATATATTTT
CASSLGGRAGNTIYF
>TRBV15|TRBD2|TRBJ2-7|-
TGTGCCACCAGCAACCAGCGGGGGAGCTCCTACGAGCAGTACTTC
CATSNQRGSSYEQYF
>TRBV9|-|TRBJ1-2|once
TGTGCCAGCGGCCGGGCGGAGGTCGTTTTAGGCTACACCTTC
CASGRAEVVLGYTF
>TRBV6-5|TRBD1|TRBJ1-3|-
TGTGCCAGCAAGCGGACAGGGTTCTCTGGAAACACCATATATTTT
CASKRTGFSGNTIYF
>TRBV12-5|-|TRBJ2-1|-
TGTGCTAGTGGTTTGGGGGGCCTTGGAGAGTATGAGCAGTTCTTC
CASGLGGLGEYEQFF
>TRBV6-5|TRBD1|TRBJ1-2|-
TGTGCCAGCAACGCCGGACAGGTCTATGGCTACACCTTC
CASNAGQVYGYTF
>TRBV4-2|-|TRBJ2-1|-
TGTGCCAGCGGCAACAATGAGCAGTTCTTC
CASGNNEQFF
>TRBV28|-|TRBJ1-2|few
TGTGCCAGCAGTGGGCAGGGACGCTATGGCTACACCTTC
CASSGQGRYGYTF
>TRBV5-1|-|TRBJ2-3|-
TGCGCCAGCAGCCCTGGGGGGAGCCTCACAGATACGCAGTATTTT
CASSPGGSLTDTQYF
>TRBV11-2|TRBD1|TRBJ2-3|-
TGTGCCAGCAGCCTTTCCGGGACAGGGCCCACAGATACGCAGTATTTT
CASSLSGTGPTDTQYF
>TRBV1|-|TRBJ1-1|-
TGCACCAGCAGCCAAGAAAGGGGCGGAACTGAAGCTTTCTTT
CTSSQERGGTEAFF
>TRBV7-9|-|TRBJ1-1|-
TGTGCCAGCAGCTTAGGGTTGCGTGAAGCTTTCTTT
CASSLGLREAFF
>TRBV4-1|-|TRBJ1-2|-
TGCGCCAGCAGCCAAGGATCGACGGCATCTAACTATGGCTACACCTTC
CASSQGSTASNYGYTF
>TRBV19|TRBD1|TRBJ2-3|-
TGTGCCAGTAGTAACGGACAGGGGACAGATACGCAGTATTTT
CASSNGQGTDTQYF
>TRBV19|-|TRBJ1-4|few
TGTGCCAGTAGTATCGAGGGGACAAATGAAAAACTGTTTTTT
CASSIEGTNEKLFF
>TRBV5-5|TRBD1|TRBJ1-5|-
TGTGCCAGCAGCTTCGGGACAGGGGATAGGCAGCCCCAGCATTTT
CASSFGTGDRQPQHF
>TRBV19|TRBD1|TRBJ2-1|-
TGTGCCAGTAGTTTCGGGACAGGGGCAGGGGATGAGCAGTTCTTC
CASSFGTGAGDEQFF
>TRBV18|-|TRBJ2-2|-
TGTGCCAGCTCACCCGCGAACACCGGGGAGCTGTTTTTT
CASSPANTGELFF